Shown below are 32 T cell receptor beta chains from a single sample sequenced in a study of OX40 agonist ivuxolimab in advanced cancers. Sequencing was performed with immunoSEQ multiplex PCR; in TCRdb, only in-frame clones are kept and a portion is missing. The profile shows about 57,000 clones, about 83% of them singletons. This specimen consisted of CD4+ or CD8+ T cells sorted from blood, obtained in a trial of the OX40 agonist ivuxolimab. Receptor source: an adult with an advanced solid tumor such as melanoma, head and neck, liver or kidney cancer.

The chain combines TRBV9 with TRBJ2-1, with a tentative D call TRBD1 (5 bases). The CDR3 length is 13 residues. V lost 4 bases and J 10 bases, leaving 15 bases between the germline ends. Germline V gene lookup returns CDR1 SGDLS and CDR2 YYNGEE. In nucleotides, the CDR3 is TGTGCCAGCAGCCCAACGACAGTACACGAGCAGTTCTTC. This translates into CASSPTTVHEQFF.

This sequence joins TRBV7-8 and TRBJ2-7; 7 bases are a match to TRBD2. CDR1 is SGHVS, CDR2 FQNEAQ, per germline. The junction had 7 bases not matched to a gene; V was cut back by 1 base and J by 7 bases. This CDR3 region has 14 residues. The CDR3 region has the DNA TGTGCCAGCAGCTTAGGGGGCGGGAGAGGAGAGCAGTACTTC. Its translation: CASSLGGGRGEQYF.

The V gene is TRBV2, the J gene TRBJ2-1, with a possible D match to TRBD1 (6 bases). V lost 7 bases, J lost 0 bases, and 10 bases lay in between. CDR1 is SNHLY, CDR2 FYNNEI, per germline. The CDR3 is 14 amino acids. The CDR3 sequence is CASNRDNSYNEQFF. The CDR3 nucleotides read TGTGCCAGCAATCGGGACAACTCCTACAATGAGCAGTTCTTC.

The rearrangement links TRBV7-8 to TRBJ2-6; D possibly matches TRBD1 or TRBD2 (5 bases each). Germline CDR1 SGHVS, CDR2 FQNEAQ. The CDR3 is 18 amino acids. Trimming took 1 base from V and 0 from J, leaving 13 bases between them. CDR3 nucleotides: TGTGCCAGCAGCTTAGATGGGGGAGCTAGCTCTGGGGCCAACGTCCTGACTTTC. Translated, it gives CASSLDGGASSGANVLTF.

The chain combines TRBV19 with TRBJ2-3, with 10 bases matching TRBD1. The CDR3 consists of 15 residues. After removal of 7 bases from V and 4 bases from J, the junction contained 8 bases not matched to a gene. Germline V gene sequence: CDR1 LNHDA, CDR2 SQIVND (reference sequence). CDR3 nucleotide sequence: TGTGCCAGTAAAGTCGGGACAGGGGACTCAGATACGCAGTATTTT. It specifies CASKVGTGDSDTQYF.

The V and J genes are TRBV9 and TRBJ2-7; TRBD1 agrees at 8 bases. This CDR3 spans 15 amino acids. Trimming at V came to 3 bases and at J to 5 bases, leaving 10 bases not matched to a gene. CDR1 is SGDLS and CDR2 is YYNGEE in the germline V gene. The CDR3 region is CASSAGIAGGHEQYF. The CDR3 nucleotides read TGTGCCAGCAGCGCCGGAATAGCAGGGGGCCACGAGCAGTACTTC.

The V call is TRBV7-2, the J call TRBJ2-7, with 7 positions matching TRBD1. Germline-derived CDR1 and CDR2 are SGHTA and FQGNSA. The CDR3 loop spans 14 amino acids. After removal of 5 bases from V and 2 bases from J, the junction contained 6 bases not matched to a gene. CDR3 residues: CASSPNRGAYEQYF. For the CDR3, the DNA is TGTGCCAGCAGCCCAAACAGGGGTGCCTACGAGCAGTACTTC.

The CDR3 sequence is CASSSPGPGTGGSPLHF. CDR3 DNA sequence: TGTGCCAGCAGTTCCCCCGGACCCGGGACAGGGGGTTCACCCCTCCACTTT. V usage is TRBV28 and J usage is TRBJ1-6; 11 nucleotides line up with TRBD1. Germline V gives CDR1 MDHEN, CDR2 SYDVKM. The J segment lost 9 bases and the V segment lost 4 bases, leaving 11 bases of the junction unmatched. The CDR3 has 17 amino acids.

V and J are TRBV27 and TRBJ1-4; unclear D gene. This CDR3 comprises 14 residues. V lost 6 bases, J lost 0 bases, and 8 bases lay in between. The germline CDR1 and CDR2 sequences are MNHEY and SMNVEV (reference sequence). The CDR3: CASSTGATNEKLFF. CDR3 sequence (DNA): TGTGCCAGCAGCACGGGCGCAACTAATGAAAAACTGTTTTTT.

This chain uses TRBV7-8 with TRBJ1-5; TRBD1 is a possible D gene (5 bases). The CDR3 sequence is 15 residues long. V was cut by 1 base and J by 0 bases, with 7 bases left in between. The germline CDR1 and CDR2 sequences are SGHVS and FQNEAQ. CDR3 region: CASSLGQYSNQPQHF. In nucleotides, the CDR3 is TGTGCCAGCAGCTTAGGACAGTATAGCAATCAGCCCCAGCATTTT.

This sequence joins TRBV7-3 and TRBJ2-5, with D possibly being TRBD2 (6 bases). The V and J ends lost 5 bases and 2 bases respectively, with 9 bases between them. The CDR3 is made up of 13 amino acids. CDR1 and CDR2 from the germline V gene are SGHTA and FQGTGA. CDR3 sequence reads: CASSQGLQETQYF. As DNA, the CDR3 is TGTGCCAGCAGCCAGGGACTTCAAGAGACCCAGTACTTC.

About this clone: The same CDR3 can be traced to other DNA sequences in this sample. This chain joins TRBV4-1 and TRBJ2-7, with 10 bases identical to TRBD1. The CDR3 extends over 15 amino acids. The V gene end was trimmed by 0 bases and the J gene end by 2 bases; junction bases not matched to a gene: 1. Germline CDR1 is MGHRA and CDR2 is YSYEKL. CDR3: CASSQETGGTYEQYF. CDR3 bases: TGCGCCAGCAGCCAAGAGACAGGGGGCACCTACGAGCAGTACTTC.

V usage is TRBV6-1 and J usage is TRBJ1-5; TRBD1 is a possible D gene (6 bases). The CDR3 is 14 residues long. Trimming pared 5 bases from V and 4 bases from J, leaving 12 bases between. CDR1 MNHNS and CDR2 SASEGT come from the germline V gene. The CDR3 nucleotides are TGTGCCAGCAGTTCAGCAGGACAGAATCAGCCCCAGCATTTT. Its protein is CASSSAGQNQPQHF.

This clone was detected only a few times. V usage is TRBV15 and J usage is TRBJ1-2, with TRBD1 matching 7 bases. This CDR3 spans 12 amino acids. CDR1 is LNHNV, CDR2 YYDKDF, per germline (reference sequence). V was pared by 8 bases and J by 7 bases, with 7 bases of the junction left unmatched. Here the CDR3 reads CATARGFGGYTF. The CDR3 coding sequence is TGTGCCACCGCCAGGGGGTTCGGTGGCTACACCTTC.

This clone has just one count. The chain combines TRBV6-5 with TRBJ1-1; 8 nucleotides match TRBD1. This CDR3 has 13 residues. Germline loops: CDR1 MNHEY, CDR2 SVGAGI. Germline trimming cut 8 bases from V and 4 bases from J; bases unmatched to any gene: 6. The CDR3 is CASGRTGITEAFF. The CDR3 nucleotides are TGTGCCAGCGGTAGGACAGGGATCACTGAAGCTTTCTTT.

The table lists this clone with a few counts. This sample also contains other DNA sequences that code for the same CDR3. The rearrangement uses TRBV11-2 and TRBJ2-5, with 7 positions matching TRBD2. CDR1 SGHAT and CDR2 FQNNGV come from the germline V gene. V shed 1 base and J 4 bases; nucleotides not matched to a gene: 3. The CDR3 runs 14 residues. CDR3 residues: CASSLGPGGETQYF. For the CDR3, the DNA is TGTGCCAGCAGCTTAGGTCCGGGGGGAGAGACCCAGTACTTC.

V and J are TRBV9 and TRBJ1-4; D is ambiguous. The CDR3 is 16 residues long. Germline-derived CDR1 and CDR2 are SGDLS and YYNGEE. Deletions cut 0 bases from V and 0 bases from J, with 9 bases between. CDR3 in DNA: TGTGCCAGCAGCGTAGGGACTCTCCCAACTAATGAAAAACTGTTTTTT. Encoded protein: CASSVGTLPTNEKLFF.

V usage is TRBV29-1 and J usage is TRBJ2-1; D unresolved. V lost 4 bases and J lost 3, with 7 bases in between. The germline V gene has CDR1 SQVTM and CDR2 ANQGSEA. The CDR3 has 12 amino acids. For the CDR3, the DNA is TGCAGCGTTGCCTCCGACTACAATGAGCAGTTCTTC. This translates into CSVASDYNEQFF.

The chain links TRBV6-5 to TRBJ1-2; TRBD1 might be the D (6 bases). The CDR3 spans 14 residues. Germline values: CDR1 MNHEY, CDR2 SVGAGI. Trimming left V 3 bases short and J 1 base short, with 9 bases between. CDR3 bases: TGTGCCAGCAGTTATGGGACACATAACTATGGCTACACCTTC. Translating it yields CASSYGTHNYGYTF.

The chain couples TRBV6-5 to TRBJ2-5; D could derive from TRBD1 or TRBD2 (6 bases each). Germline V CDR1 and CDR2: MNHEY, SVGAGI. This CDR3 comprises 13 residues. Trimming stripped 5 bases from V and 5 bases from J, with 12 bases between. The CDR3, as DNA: TGTGCCAGCAGTAACAGGGAGGAGGAGACCCAGTACTTC. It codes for CASSNREEETQYF.

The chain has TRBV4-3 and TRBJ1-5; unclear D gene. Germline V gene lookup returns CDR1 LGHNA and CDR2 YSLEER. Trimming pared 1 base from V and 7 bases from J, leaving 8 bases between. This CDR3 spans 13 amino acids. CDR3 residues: CASSQGPEQPQHF. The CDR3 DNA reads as TGCGCCAGCAGCCAAGGCCCAGAGCAGCCCCAGCATTTT.

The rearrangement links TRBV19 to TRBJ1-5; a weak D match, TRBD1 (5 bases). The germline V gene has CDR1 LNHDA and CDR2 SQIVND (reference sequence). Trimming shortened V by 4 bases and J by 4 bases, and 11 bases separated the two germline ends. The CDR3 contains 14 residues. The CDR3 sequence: CASSTQGQNQPQHF. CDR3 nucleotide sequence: TGTGCCAGTAGTACACAAGGACAAAATCAGCCCCAGCATTTT.

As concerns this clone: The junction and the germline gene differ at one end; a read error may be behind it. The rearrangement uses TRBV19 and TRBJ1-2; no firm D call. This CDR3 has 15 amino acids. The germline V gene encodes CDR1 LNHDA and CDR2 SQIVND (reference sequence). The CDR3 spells CASSLDKRVNYGYTF. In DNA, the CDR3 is TGTGCCAGTAGTCTAGACAAGCGGGTGAACTATGGCTACACCTTC.

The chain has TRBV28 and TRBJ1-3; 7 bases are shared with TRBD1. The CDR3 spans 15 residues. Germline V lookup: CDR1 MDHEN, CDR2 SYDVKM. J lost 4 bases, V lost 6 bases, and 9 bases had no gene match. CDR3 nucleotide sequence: TGTGCCAGCAGCATACTCGGGACAGTGGGAAACACCATATATTTT. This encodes CASSILGTVGNTIYF.

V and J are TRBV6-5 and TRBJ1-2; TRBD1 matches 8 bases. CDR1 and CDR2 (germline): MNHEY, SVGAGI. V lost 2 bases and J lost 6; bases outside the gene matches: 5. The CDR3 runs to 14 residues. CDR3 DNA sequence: TGTGCCAGCAGTTACGGACAGGGAAGAGATGGCTACACCTTC. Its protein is CASSYGQGRDGYTF.

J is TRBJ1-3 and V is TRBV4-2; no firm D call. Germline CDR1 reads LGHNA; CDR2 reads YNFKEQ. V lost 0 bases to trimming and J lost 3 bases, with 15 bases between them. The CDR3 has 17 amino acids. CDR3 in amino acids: CASSQDPQGADGNTIYF. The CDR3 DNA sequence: TGTGCCAGCAGCCAAGATCCCCAAGGAGCTGATGGAAACACCATATATTTT.

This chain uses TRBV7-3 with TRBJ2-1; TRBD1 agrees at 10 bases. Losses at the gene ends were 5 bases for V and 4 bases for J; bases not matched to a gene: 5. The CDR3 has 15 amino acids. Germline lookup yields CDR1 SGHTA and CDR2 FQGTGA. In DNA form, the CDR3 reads TGTGCCAGCAGCCCCGGGACAGGGGTATACAATGAGCAGTTCTTC. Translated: CASSPGTGVYNEQFF.

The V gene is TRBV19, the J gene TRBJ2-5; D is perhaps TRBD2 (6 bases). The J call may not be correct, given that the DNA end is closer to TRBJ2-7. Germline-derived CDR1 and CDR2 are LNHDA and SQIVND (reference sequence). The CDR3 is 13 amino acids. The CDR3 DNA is TGTGCCAGTAGTACCCCGGGGGTCTACGAGCAGTACTTC. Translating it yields CASSTPGVYEQYF.

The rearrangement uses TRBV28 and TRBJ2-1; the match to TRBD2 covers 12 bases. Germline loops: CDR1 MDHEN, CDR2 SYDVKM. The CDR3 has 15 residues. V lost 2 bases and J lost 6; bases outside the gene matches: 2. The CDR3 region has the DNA TGTGCCAGCAGTTTACTAGCGGGGGGGCCCAATGAGCAGTTCTTC. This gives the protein CASSLLAGGPNEQFF.

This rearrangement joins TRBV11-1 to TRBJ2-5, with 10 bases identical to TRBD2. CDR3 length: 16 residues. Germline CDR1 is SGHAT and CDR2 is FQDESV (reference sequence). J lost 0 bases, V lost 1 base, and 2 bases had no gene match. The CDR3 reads CASSLGLAGDQETQYF. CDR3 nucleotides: TGTGCCAGCAGCTTAGGGCTAGCGGGAGACCAAGAGACCCAGTACTTC.

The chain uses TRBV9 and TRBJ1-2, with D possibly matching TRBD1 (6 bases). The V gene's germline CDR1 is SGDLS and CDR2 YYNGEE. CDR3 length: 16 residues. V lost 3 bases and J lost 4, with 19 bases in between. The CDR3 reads CASSAPDRLRGYGYTF. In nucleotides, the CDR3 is TGTGCCAGCAGCGCCCCGGACAGACTTAGGGGCTATGGCTACACCTTC.

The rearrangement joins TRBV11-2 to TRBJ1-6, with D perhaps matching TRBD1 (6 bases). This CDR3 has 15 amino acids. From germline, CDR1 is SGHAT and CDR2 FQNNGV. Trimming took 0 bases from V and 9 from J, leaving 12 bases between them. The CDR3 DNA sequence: TGTGCCAGCAGCTTAGATCCGGGGGCGGTTTCACCCCTCCACTTT. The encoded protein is CASSLDPGAVSPLHF.